This is a list of T cell receptor beta chains from one sample in a study of vaccination and CD4 T cells after COVID-19. For these TCRs, the target antigens are not known. TCRdb reprocessed the PCR reads with MiXCR, giving one entry per CDR3 protein. The table records more than 20,000 distinct CDR3 sequences, under 55% of them present only once. Sequenced sample: CD4+ T cells from blood, cultured in vitro. Every receptor here comes from a human donor who had recovered from COVID-19. Each CDR3 is given with its conserved first and last residue. Fields, in order: D gene, clone size, J gene, V gene, CDR3 protein, CDR3 DNA. A D gene is named only where the DNA matches it firmly. Clone size is not always given. Where it is, it says once, few, many or a class for expanded clones.

. . TRBJ2-5 TRBV6-1 CASSRDSQETQYF TGTGCCAGCAGCCGGGACTCCCAAGAGACCCAGTACTTC
. . TRBJ1-2 TRBV7-2 CASSGDFNYGYTF TGTGCCAGCAGCGGGGATTTTAACTATGGCTACACCTTC
TRBD1 few TRBJ1-6 TRBV20-1 CSAALGTATNSPLHF TGCAGTGCTGCCCTAGGGACAGCGACCAATTCACCCCTCCACTTT
. . TRBJ2-3 TRBV6-1 CASRPPMGTDTQYF TGTGCCAGCAGACCACCTATGGGCACAGATACGCAGTATTTT
TRBD1 few TRBJ2-5 TRBV6-1 CATSGQGVMETQYF TGTGCCACCTCAGGACAGGGTGTTATGGAGACCCAGTACTTC
. . TRBJ2-5 TRBV4-1 CASSSLAVGSQETQYF TGCGCCAGCAGCTCCCTAGCCGTAGGGTCCCAAGAGACCCAGTACTTC
TRBD2 few TRBJ2-7 TRBV19 CASSRKRGVAYEQYF TGTGCCAGTAGCCGGAAGCGGGGGGTAGCCTACGAGCAGTACTTC
. . TRBJ2-5 TRBV27 CASSFQPQETQYF TGTGCCAGCAGTTTCCAACCGCAAGAGACCCAGTACTTC
TRBD1 . TRBJ2-3 TRBV27 CASTSPGGKEDTQYF TGTGCCAGCACATCACCAGGGGGCAAAGAGGATACGCAGTATTTT
. . TRBJ2-5 TRBV5-1 CASSFSSEETQYF TGCGCCAGCAGCTTCTCGAGTGAAGAGACCCAGTACTTC
. few TRBJ1-1 TRBV20-1 CSASRDMNTEAFF TGCAGTGCTAGTAGAGATATGAACACTGAAGCTTTCTTT
TRBD1 . TRBJ1-2 TRBV7-8 CASSPGQTPRGYTF TGTGCCAGCAGCCCGGGACAGACCCCCCGTGGCTACACCTTC
TRBD1 . TRBJ1-2 TRBV5-1 CASSQGTGYGYTF TGCGCCAGCAGCCAAGGGACAGGCTATGGCTACACCTTC
TRBD1 few TRBJ1-5 TRBV6-2/TRBV6-3 CASSWPGQGRQPQHF TGTGCCAGCAGCTGGCCGGGACAGGGACGGCAGCCCCAGCATTTT
. . TRBJ2-1 TRBV5-1 CASSGGGLNEQFF TGCGCCAGCAGCGGGGGGGGGCTGAATGAGCAGTTCTTC